A selection of T cell receptor beta chains follows, all from one sample in a study of shared clonotypes between healthy human individuals. The assay was immunoSEQ multiplex PCR, and TCRdb's table has in-frame clones only and misses some. Of some 1,100,000 clones in the sample, roughly 74% were seen once. What was sequenced was memory CD4+ T cells from PBMCs. The receptors derive from a young man in good health. Some clones in this sample may be carry-over from other donors' samples. Both conserved end residues are trimmed from each CDR3. The size of a clone is reported for some rows only, either as once, few or many, or as a class for expanded clones.

>TRBV30|TRBJ2-5|-
AWSPARVKLGETQY
>TRBV5-1|TRBJ2-1|many
ASSSRLAGGPSEQF
>TRBV5-4|TRBJ2-1|-
ASSPQGAGVYNEQF
>TRBV20-1|TRBJ2-4|-
SGGTNIQY
>TRBV6-6|TRBJ2-1|-
ASRAGLAGGYEQF
>TRBV6-5|TRBJ2-7|-
ATTRGGGTGYEQY
>TRBV28|TRBJ1-2|-
ASSLYGGADYGYT
>TRBV28|TRBJ2-1|few
ASSLGRLNEQF
>TRBV19|TRBJ2-3|-
ASSIMGIDTQY
>TRBV28|TRBJ1-4|many
ASSLNRQGKGLF
>TRBV5-1|TRBJ2-2|-
ASSSLRSTGELF
>TRBV7-3|TRBJ2-2|-
ASSPRKQTSAANTGELF
>TRBV9|TRBJ2-5|-
ASSPGLPTKWYQETQY
>TRBV9|TRBJ2-1|-
ASSTRGRASYNEQF
>TRBV29-1|TRBJ2-1|few
SSLRRGGLTEQF
>TRBV2|TRBJ1-1|few
ASSEQPETEAF
>TRBV27|TRBJ2-2|many
ASSLDPYEELF
>TRBV28|TRBJ2-7|-
ASSADRGGLYEQY
>TRBV5-8|TRBJ1-1|-
ASIWPEAF
>TRBV6-6|TRBJ2-4|-
ASSYSLAGEKIIQY
>TRBV7-2|TRBJ2-3|-
ASASRGGDTQY
>TRBV5-1|TRBJ1-1|-
ASEQGTGTEAF
>TRBV18|TRBJ2-3|-
ASSPRLDEPSTDTQY
>TRBV28|TRBJ1-2|once
ASSWGREANYGYT
>TRBV18|TRBJ1-2|-
ASSPRQVQANYGYT
>TRBV13|TRBJ2-5|-
ASSLEGGRGETQY
>TRBV25-1|TRBJ2-3|-
ASSIPASDTQY
>TRBV30|TRBJ2-2|-
AWSREAGSNTGELF
>TRBV15|TRBJ2-6|-
ATSRPYSSGANVLT
>TRBV2|TRBJ2-3|-
ASSEIAGGDTQY
>TRBV29-1|TRBJ1-1|-
SVDRVNTEAF
>TRBV5-1|TRBJ2-2|-
ASSTHANTGELF
>TRBV5-6|TRBJ2-7|-
ASSFFRDGSYEQY
>TRBV28|TRBJ1-2|-
ASSSPTGGGYT
>TRBV27|TRBJ2-3|-
ASSFYYASGDTQY
>TRBV27|TRBJ1-1|-
ASSLLREGAGTEAF
>TRBV28|TRBJ1-1|-
ASKTSFGTEAF
>TRBV28|TRBJ1-5|-
ATQGNQPQH
>TRBV19|TRBJ2-7|-
ASSIAVAGVGYSYEQY
>TRBV11-2|TRBJ2-1|-
ASSSGLLSYNEQF
>TRBV18|TRBJ1-5|-
ASSPEGTQPQH
>TRBV11-2|TRBJ1-2|-
ASSLDGTQTSHT
>TRBV19|TRBJ1-5|-
ASSKDYSNQPQH
>TRBV7-2|TRBJ1-1|-
ASSQWTGGTEAF
>TRBV7-2|TRBJ2-7|-
ASSFRGSTYEQY
>TRBV30|TRBJ2-1|-
AWSEGGTYNEQF
>TRBV6-5|TRBJ2-7|-
ASSYVQVDGEQY
>TRBV5-1|TRBJ2-1|-
ASSLTPPGLAGGDEQF
>TRBV28|TRBJ2-7|-
ASSTIYEQY
>TRBV28|TRBJ2-7|-
ASSTTRTGTYEQY
>TRBV5-1|TRBJ1-4|-
ASRPSPNEKLF
>TRBV5-4|TRBJ2-3|few
ASSLVSGSDTQY
>TRBV18|TRBJ2-5|-
ASSPRDRETQY
>TRBV7-9|TRBJ2-5|-
ASSLGAGYQETQY
>TRBV7-2|TRBJ2-7|-
ASSSTRDPYEQY